This TCR beta chain was captured by sequencing in a study of beta chain features in type 1 diabetes. A few counts support this clone. Its specificity is unknown. With 5 bases removed from V and 4 bases from J, the gap between germline ends came to 11 bases. The CDR3 is made up of 14 amino acids. Looked up from germline, CDR1 is SGHTA and CDR2 is FQGNSA. Expressed TCRB transcripts were sequenced because the entire RNA isolate underwent reverse transcription. Data came from immunoSEQ multiplex PCR; TCRdb stores just in-frame clones and leaves some out. In the table there are hundreds of thousands of clones, less than 20% of which are singletons. Study results and limitations: Any HLA-type effect on TCRB rearrangement remained unresolved here. In comparison with healthy donors, patients had naive, central memory and Treg TCRB repertoires that appeared more similar.

The TCR sequence derives from a man aged 18 to 30 in good health. This chain joins TRBV7-2 and TRBJ2-2; D gene uncertain. The sequenced sample consisted of naive CD4+ T cells from blood. The CDR3 region is CASSPRLITGELFF. DNA for the CDR3: TGTGCCAGCAGCCCTCGACTGATCACCGGGGAGCTGTTTTTT.